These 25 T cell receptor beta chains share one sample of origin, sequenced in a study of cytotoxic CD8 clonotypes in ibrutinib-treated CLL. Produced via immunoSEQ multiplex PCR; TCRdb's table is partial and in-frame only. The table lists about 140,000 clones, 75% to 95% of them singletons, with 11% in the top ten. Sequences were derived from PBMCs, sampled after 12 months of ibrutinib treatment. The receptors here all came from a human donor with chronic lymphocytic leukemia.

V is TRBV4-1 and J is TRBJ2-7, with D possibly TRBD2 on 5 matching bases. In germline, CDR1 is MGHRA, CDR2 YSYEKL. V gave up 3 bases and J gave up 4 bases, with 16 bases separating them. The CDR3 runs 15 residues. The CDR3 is CASSHTAAPGYEQYF. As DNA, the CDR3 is TGCGCCAGCAGCCACACAGCGGCCCCGGGTTACGAGCAGTACTTC.

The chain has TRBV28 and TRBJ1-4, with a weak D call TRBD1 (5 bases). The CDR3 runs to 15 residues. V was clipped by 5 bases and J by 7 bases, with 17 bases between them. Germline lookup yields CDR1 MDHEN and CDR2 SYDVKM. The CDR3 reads CASSQQDASSEKLFF. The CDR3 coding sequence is TGTGCCAGCAGTCAACAGGACGCCTCGAGTGAAAAACTGTTTTTT. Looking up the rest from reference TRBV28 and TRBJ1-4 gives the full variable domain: DVKVTQSSRYLVKRTGEKVFLECVQDMDHENMFWYRQDPGLGLRLIYFSYDVKMKEKGDIPEGYSVSREKKERFSLILESASTNQTSMYLCASSQQDASSEKLFFGSGTQLSVL.

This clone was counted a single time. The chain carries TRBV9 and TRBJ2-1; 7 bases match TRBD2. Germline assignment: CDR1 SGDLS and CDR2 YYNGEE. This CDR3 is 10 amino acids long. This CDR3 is CASGSGIQFF. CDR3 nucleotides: TGTGCTTCGGGGAGCGGGATCCAGTTCTTC.

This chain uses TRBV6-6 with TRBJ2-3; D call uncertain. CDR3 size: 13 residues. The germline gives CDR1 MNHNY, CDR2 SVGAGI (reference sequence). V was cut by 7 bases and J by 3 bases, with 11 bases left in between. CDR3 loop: CASILELTDTQYF. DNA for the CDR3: TGTGCCAGCATATTGGAGCTTACAGATACGCAGTATTTT.

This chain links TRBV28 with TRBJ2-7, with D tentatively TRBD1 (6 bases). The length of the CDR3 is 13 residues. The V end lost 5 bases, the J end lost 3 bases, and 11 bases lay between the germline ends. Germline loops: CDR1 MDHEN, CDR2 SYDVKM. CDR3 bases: TGTGCCAGCAGTCCCCAGGACAGCTACGAGCAGTACTTC. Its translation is CASSPQDSYEQYF.

CDR3 loop: CASSPTTTYEQYF. In nucleotides, the CDR3 is TGTGCCAGCTCACCAACCACGACCTACGAGCAGTACTTC. This chain links TRBV18 with TRBJ2-7; D gene unclear. Germline CDR1 KGHSH, CDR2 LQKENI. This CDR3 contains 13 residues. With 2 bases removed from V and 2 bases from J, the gap between germline ends came to 7 bases.

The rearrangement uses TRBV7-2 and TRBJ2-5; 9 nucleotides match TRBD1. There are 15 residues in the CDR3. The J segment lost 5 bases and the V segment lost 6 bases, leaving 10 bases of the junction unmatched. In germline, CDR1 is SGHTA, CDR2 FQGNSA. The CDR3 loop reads CASRAGTGSGETQYF. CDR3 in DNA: TGTGCCAGCAGGGCAGGGACAGGGTCGGGGGAGACCCAGTACTTC.

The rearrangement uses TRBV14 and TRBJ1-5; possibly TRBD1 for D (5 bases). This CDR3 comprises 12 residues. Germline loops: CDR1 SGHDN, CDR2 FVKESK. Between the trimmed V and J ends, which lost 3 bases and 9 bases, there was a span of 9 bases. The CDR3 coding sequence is TGTGCCAGCAGCCACGAGGGACCGCCCCAGCATTTT. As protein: CASSHEGPPQHF.

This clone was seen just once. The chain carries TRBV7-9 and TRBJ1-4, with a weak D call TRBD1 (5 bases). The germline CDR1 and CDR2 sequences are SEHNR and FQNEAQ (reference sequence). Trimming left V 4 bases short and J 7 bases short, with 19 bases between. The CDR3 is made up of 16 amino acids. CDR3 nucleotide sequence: TGTGCCAGCAGCTCCAGGGCCGGGACCAGCGGTGAAAAACTGTTTTTT. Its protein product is CASSSRAGTSGEKLFF. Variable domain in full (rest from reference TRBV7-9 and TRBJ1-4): DTGVSQNPRHKITKRGQNVTFRCDPISEHNRLYWYRQTLGQGPEFLTYFQNEAQLEKSRLLSDRFSAERPKGSFSTLEIQRTEQGDSAMYLCASSSRAGTSGEKLFFGSGTQLSVL.

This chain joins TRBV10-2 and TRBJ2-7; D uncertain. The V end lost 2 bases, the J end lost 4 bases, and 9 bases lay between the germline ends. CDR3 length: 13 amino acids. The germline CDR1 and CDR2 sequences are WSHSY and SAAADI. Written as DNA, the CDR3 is TGCGCCAGCAGTGAGCCACAAGGGTACGAGCAGTACTTC. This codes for CASSEPQGYEQYF.

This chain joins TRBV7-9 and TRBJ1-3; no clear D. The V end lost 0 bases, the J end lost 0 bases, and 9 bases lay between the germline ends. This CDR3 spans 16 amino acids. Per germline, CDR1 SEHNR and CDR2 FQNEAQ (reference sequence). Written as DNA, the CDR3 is TGTGCCAGCAGCTTAGCATCACAAAGCTCTGGAAACACCATATATTTT. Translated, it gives CASSLASQSSGNTIYF.

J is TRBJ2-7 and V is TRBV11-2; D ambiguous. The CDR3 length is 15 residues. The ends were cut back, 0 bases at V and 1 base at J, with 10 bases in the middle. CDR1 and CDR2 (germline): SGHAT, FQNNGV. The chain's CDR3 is CASSLELQKSYEQYF. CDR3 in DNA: TGTGCCAGCAGCTTAGAGCTACAGAAATCCTACGAGCAGTACTTC.

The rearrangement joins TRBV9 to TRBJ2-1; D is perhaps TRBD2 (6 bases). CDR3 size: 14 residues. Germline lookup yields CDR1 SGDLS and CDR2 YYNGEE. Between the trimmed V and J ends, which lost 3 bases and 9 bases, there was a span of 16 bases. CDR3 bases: TGTGCCAGCAGCGCTAGCGAGGTTTGTTGTGAGCAGTTCTTC. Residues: CASSASEVCCEQFF.

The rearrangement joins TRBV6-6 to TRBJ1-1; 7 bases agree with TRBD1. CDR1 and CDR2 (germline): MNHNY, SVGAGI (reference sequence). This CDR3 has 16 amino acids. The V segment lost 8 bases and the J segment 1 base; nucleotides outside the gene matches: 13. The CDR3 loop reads CASRWLTGVENTEAFF. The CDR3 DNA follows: TGTGCCAGCCGGTGGTTAACAGGGGTGGAGAACACTGAAGCTTTCTTT.

Here the CDR3 DNA reads TGTGCCAGCAGCTTAGGGCGGGAGTCCTACGAGCAGTACTTC. Amino acids: CASSLGRESYEQYF. The chain has TRBV7-6 and TRBJ2-7; TRBD2 aligns across 7 bases. CDR1 and CDR2 from the germline V gene are SGHVS and FNYEAQ. With 1 base clipped from V and 1 base from J, the junction kept 1 base outside the gene matches. The CDR3 loop spans 14 amino acids.

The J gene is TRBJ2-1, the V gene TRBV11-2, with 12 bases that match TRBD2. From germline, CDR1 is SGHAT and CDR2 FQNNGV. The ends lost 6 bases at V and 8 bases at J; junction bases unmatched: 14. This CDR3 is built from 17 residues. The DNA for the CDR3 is TGTGCCAGCAGGGAGGGACTAGCGGGCACCAAAGGCGATGAGCAGTTCTTC. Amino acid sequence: CASREGLAGTKGDEQFF.

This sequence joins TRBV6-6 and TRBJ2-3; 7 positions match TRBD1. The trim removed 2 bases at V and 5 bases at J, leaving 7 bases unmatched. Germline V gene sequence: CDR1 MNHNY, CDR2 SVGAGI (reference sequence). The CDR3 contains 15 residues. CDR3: CASSYAQGQIDTQYF. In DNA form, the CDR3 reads TGTGCCAGCAGTTACGCACAGGGACAGATAGATACGCAGTATTTT.

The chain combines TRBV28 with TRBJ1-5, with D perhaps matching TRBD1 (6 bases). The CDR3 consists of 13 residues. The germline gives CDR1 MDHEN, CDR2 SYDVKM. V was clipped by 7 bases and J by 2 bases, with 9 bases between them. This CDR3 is CASTDSRNQPQHF. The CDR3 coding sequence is TGTGCCAGCACGGACAGTCGCAATCAGCCCCAGCATTTT.

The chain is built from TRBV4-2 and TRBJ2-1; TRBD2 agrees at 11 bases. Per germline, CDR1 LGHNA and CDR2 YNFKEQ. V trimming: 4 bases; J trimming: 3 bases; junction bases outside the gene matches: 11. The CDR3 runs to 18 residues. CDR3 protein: CASSRETVAGGYYNEQFF. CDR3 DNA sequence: TGTGCCAGCAGCCGTGAGACAGTAGCGGGAGGGTACTACAATGAGCAGTTCTTC.

The CDR3 DNA reads as TGTGCCAGCAGCTTGGTTGGCAGGCGGTCAGAGACCCAGTACTTC. Its translation: CASSLVGRRSETQYF. The V gene is TRBV5-4, the J gene TRBJ2-5; D uncertain. CDR1 is SGHNT and CDR2 is YYREEE in the germline V gene (reference sequence). The ends were cut back, 0 bases at V and 4 bases at J, with 13 bases in the middle. The CDR3 runs to 15 residues.

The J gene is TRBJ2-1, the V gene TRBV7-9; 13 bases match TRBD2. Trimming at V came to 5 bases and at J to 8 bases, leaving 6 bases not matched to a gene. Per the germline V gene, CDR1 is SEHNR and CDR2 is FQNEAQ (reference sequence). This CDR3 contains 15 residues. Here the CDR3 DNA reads TGTGCCAGCAGCGCGGGACTAGCGGGACTCGATGAGCAGTTCTTC. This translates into CASSAGLAGLDEQFF.

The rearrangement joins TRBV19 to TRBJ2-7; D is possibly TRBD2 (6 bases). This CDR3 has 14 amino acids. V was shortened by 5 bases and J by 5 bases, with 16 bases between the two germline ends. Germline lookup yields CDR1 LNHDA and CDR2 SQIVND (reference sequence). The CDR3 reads CASSFRGDPNEQYF. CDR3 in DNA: TGTGCCAGTAGTTTCCGCGGGGACCCTAACGAGCAGTACTTC.

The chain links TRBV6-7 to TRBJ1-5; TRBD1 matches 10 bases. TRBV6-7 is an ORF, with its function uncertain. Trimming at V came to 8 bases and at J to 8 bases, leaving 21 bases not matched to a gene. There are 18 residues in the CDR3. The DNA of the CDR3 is TGTGCCAGCCGTCACATGAAAGGGACAGGGGACATAATCAAGCCCCAGCATTTT. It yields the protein CASRHMKGTGDIIKPQHF.

CDR3 sequence reads: CASSEGRQEREKLFF. CDR3 coding DNA: TGTGCCAGCAGTGAAGGGAGGCAGGAACGTGAAAAACTGTTTTTT. The rearrangement uses TRBV2 and TRBJ1-4; D remains unclear. CDR3 length equals 15 residues. V lost 1 base, J lost 7 bases, and 13 bases lay in between. The germline CDR1 and CDR2 sequences are SNHLY and FYNNEI.

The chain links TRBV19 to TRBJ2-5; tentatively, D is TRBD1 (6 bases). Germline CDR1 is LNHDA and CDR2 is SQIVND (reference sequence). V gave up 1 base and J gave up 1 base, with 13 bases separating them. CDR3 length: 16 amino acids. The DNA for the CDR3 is TGTGCCAGTAGTATAGGGACAGCCCTGGGCCAAGAGACCCAGTACTTC. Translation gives CASSIGTALGQETQYF. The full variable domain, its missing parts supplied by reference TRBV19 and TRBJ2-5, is DGGITQSPKYLFRKEGQNVTLSCEQNLNHDAMYWYRQDPGQGLRLIYYSQIVNDFQKGDIAEGYSVSREKKESFPLTVTSAQKNPTAFYLCASSIGTALGQETQYFGPGTRLLVL.